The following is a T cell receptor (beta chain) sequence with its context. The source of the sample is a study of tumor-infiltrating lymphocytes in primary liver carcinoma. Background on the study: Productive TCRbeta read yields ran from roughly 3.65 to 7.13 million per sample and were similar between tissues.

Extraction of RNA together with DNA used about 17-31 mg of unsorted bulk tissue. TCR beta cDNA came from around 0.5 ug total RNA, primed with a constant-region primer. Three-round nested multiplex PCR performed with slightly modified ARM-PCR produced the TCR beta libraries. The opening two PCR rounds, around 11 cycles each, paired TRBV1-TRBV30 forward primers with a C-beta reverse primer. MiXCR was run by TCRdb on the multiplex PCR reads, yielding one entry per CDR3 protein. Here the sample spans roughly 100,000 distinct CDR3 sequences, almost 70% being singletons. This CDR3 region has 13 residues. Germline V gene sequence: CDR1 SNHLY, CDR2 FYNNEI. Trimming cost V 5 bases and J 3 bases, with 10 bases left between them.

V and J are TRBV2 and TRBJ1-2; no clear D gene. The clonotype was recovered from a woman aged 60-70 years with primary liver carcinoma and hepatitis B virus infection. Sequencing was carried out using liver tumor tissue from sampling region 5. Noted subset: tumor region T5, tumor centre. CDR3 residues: CASSPQDDYGYTF. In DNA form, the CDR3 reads TGTGCCAGCAGTCCTCAGGATGACTATGGCTACACCTTC.